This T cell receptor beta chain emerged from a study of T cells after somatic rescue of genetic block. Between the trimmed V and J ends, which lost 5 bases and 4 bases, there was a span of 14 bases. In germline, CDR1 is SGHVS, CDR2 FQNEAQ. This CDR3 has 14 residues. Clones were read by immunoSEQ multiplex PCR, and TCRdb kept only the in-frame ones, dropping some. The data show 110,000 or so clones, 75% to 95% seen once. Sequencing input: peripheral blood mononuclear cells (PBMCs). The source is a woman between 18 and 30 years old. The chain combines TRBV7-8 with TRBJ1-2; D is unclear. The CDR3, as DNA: TGTGCCAGCAGCGCCCGCTCCGAGCTCTATGGCTACACCTTC. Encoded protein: CASSARSELYGYTF.